This T cell receptor (beta chain) was recovered during a study of T-cell reconstitution after alpha-beta-depleted transplantation in children. General study findings and limits: Some patients owed their high day-60 TCRbeta diversity to surviving recipient T cells and thymic progenitors. The study reportedly traced alpha-beta T cells about two months after transplant to several hundred expanded graft clones.

During its preparation, the TCRbeta library received unique molecular identifiers. TCRdb passed the PCR reads through MiXCR, listing each CDR3 protein once. The sample consists of roughly 490,000 distinct CDR3 sequences, about 10% of them appearing once. Of note for this clonotype: The target antigen is unknown.

This receptor was taken from a female patient aged 2 to 10 who had a stem cell transplant for aplastic anemia, so the T cells may come from the graft donor. Sample: PBMCs, mostly from graft donor cells, taken 180 days after TCRalphabeta/CD19-depleted stem cell transplant.

For the CDR3, the DNA is TGTGCCAGCAGTATATCAGGGTTCTCTGGAAACACCATATATTTT. Its protein is CASSISGFSGNTIYF. The rearrangement links TRBV28 to TRBJ1-3; TRBD1 might be the D (5 bases). This CDR3 has 15 residues. Germline CDR1 and CDR2: MDHEN and SYDVKM. Trimming stripped 5 bases from V and 0 bases from J, with 11 bases between.